The clone carrying this TCR beta chain has at least ten counts. Its antigen is still unknown. This sample is drawn from a study of T cells in Graves' hyperthyroidism and ophthalmopathy. Study-level findings and limits: Ophthalmopathy, as predicted by the model, came a median about seven months after the prediction.

Newly diagnosed patients aged 18 to 65 had hyperthyroidism of under 2 months' duration. The CDR3 is made up of 12 amino acids. V was clipped by 5 bases and J by 9 bases; unmatched bases: 3. Germline V gene data show CDR1 as SGHVS and CDR2 as FNYEAQ. TCR beta CDR3 regions were amplified from RNA transcripts. HTBI primers drove first-round RT-PCR of the TCR CDR3. TCRdb called the multiplex PCR reads again in MiXCR, with one record for every CDR3 protein. This table has approximately 720,000 distinct CDR3 sequences, around a sixth appearing once. Material: blood. The chain recombines TRBV7-6 with TRBJ2-1; 8 bases align to TRBD1. This clonotype was obtained from a woman aged 45-65 years with Graves' hyperthyroidism that later progressed to Graves' ophthalmopathy. The CDR3: CASSPDRGEQFF. As DNA, the CDR3 is TGTGCCAGCAGCCCTGACAGGGGTGAGCAGTTCTTC.